Here is one T cell receptor beta chain with its context. This record comes from a study of T cell changes during pregnancy in multiple sclerosis. Method: immunoSEQ multiplex PCR; TCRdb's copy keeps in-frame clones and lacks some. The profile shows some 66,000 clones, around nine tenths of them singletons. The CDR3 runs to 14 residues. CDR1 PRHDT and CDR2 FYEKMQ come from the germline V gene (reference sequence). Trimming stripped 7 bases from V and 7 bases from J, with 19 bases between. The chain is built from TRBV13 and TRBJ1-2; D is unresolved. This receptor was identified in a female donor with multiple sclerosis, enrolled in a pregnancy study. Specimen: CD8+ T cells from peripheral blood mononuclear cells, collected before pregnancy. CDR3 loop: CASTSGRAPSGYTF. In DNA, the CDR3 is TGTGCCAGCACTAGCGGGAGGGCTCCCTCTGGCTACACCTTC.